This paragraph covers one T cell receptor (beta chain) sequence. Its target is not known. Assay used: immunoSEQ multiplex PCR; TCRdb lists only in-frame clones, some missing. Counted here are some 1,400,000 clones, roughly 95% occurring once; the ten biggest clones make up about 1.2%. This sample was taken from a study of shared clonotypes between healthy human individuals. Study results and caveats: Clonotype sharing across a few donors was observed for 4% to 5.5% of naive CD4 clonotypes.

From CD4+ cells came CD45RA+ naive and CD45RA-negative memory subsets. From germline, CDR1 is SGHRS and CDR2 YFSETQ. This CDR3 has 13 amino acids. The V and J ends lost 3 bases and 6 bases respectively, with 10 bases between them. The J gene is TRBJ2-1, the V gene TRBV5-1, with TRBD1 as a possible D gene (6 bases). The sequencing input was naive CD4+ T cells sorted from blood. Indicated subset: CD45RA+ positively selected. The clonotype originates from a man aged 30 to 39 in good health. CDR3 loop: CASSYGQRNEQFF. The CDR3 coding sequence is TGCGCCAGCAGCTACGGACAGCGCAATGAGCAGTTCTTC.